The 14 T cell receptor beta chains reported below all come from one sample, sequenced in a study of T cells in Graves' hyperthyroidism and ophthalmopathy. The TCR beta CDR3 regions underwent amplification using RNA transcripts as the source. With the HTBI primer set, the TCR CDR3 went through a first round of RT-PCR. TCRdb recomputed calls from the multiplex PCR reads with MiXCR, one row per CDR3 protein. Here the sample spans 360,000 or so distinct CDR3 sequences, 15% being singletons. Material for sequencing was blood. The receptors were gathered from a woman aged 60-75 years with Graves' ophthalmopathy.

This clonotype was recorded many times. This chain connects TRBV11-2 to TRBJ2-5; 9 nucleotides match TRBD1. Germline V gene lookup returns CDR1 SGHAT and CDR2 FQNNGV. V was clipped by 5 bases and J by 2 bases; unmatched bases: 18. This CDR3 has 19 amino acids. CDR3 residues: CASSPTLLWGQGIQETQYF. In DNA form, the CDR3 reads TGTGCCAGCAGCCCTACACTTCTTTGGGGACAGGGAATTCAAGAGACCCAGTACTTC. The full variable domain, in which reference TRBV11-2 and TRBJ2-5 provide the parts outside the CDR3, is EAGVAQSPRYKIIEKRQSVAFWCNPISGHATLYWYQQILGQGPKLLIQFQNNGVVDDSQLPKDRFSAERLKGVDSTLKIQPAKLEDSAVYLCASSPTLLWGQGIQETQYFGPGTRLLVL.

The sample holds many counts of this clonotype. The gene calls are TRBV20-1 and TRBJ2-7, with D maybe TRBD1 (5 bases). The ends were cut back, 6 bases at V and 3 bases at J, with 15 bases in the middle. CDR1 is DFQATT and CDR2 is SNEGSKA in the germline V gene (reference sequence). The CDR3 covers 13 residues. CDR3 bases: TGCAGTGCCCAGACAGCGCAAGACTACGAGCAGTACTTC. It codes for CSAQTAQDYEQYF.

The gene calls are TRBV30 and TRBJ2-7, with 9 bases fitting TRBD2. With V trimmed by 1 base and J by 5 bases, 9 bases remained unmatched. The CDR3 length is 15 residues. Germline V gives CDR1 GTSNPN, CDR2 SVGIG (reference sequence). The CDR3 is CAWSGSGRPLDEQYF. In DNA form, the CDR3 reads TGTGCCTGGAGTGGAAGCGGGAGGCCTCTGGACGAGCAGTACTTC. Supplemented by reference TRBV30 and TRBJ2-7, the full variable domain reads SQTIHQWPATLVQPVGSPLSLECTVEGTSNPNLYWYRQAAGRGLQLLFYSVGIGQISSEVPQNLSASRPQDRQFILSSKKLLLSDSGFYLCAWSGSGRPLDEQYFGPGTRLTVT.

Many counts were recorded for this clonotype. The chain uses TRBV5-1 and TRBJ2-3; weak D call: TRBD2 (5 bases). This CDR3 contains 13 residues. Deletions cut 4 bases from V and 4 bases from J, with 10 bases between. Germline CDR1 reads SGHRS; CDR2 reads YFSETQ. Written as DNA, the CDR3 is TGCGCCAGCAGCCAGACGGAGGCAGATACGCAGTATTTT. Its protein is CASSQTEADTQYF.

J is TRBJ2-5 and V is TRBV11-2, with D possibly matching TRBD2 (5 bases). Trimming pared 6 bases from V and 7 bases from J, leaving 9 bases between. Germline V gene sequence: CDR1 SGHAT, CDR2 FQNNGV. The CDR3 extends over 11 amino acids. This CDR3 reads CASRARGTQYF. The CDR3 DNA reads TGTGCCAGCAGGGCCCGGGGGACCCAGTACTTC.

J is TRBJ2-2 and V is TRBV20-1; TRBD2 matches at 11 bases. There are 14 residues in the CDR3. The germline V gene encodes CDR1 DFQATT and CDR2 SNEGSKA (reference sequence). J was trimmed by 7 bases and V by 6 bases; bases with no gene match: 7. The CDR3 reads CSAPGTSGVGELFF. The CDR3 nucleotides are TGCAGTGCCCCCGGGACTAGCGGCGTCGGGGAGCTGTTTTTT.

Ten or more counts support this clonotype. The chain employs TRBV28 and TRBJ1-3; 12 bases map to TRBD1. Germline V lookup: CDR1 MDHEN, CDR2 SYDVKM. Trimming at V came to 8 bases and at J to 0 bases, leaving 5 bases not matched to a gene. This CDR3 spans 16 amino acids. CDR3 protein: CASHEGQGASGNTIYF. Written as DNA, the CDR3 is TGTGCCAGCCATGAGGGACAGGGGGCCTCTGGAAACACCATATATTTT.

In its sample, this clonotype was seen a few times. This chain links TRBV5-8 with TRBJ1-6, with D maybe TRBD1 (5 bases). Germline assignment: CDR1 SGHTS and CDR2 YDEGEE. Between the trimmed V and J ends, which lost 1 base and 3 bases, there was a span of 8 bases. The CDR3 contains 15 residues. CDR3 region: CASSLRQGYNSPLHF. Here the CDR3 DNA reads TGTGCCAGCAGCTTGAGGCAGGGCTATAATTCACCCCTCCACTTT.

This clonotype was found many times. This chain uses TRBV28 with TRBJ1-2, with TRBD1 as a possible D gene (5 bases). This CDR3 has 13 residues. V lost 5 bases and J 5 bases, leaving 12 bases between the germline ends. Germline values: CDR1 MDHEN, CDR2 SYDVKM. The chain's CDR3 is CASSAGREYGYTF. CDR3 DNA: TGTGCCAGCAGTGCGGGACGGGAGTATGGCTACACCTTC.

This clonotype came up many times. The chain combines TRBV18 with TRBJ1-5, with D perhaps matching TRBD1 (6 bases). The CDR3 extends over 13 amino acids. V was shortened by 6 bases and J by 8 bases, with 14 bases between the two germline ends. Germline V gene sequence: CDR1 KGHSH, CDR2 LQKENI. The CDR3 loop reads CASSQQGAEPQHF. The CDR3 bases are TGTGCCAGCTCTCAACAGGGTGCGGAGCCCCAGCATTTT.

This clonotype came up many times. V is TRBV28 and J is TRBJ2-7; TRBD1 is a possible D gene (6 bases). This CDR3 region has 15 residues. Germline V gives CDR1 MDHEN, CDR2 SYDVKM. With 7 bases removed from V and 2 bases from J, the gap between germline ends came to 18 bases. CDR3 DNA: TGTGCCAGCATTTCCCCCCAGGGGAAAGCCTACGAGCAGTACTTC. Protein: CASISPQGKAYEQYF.

The table lists this clonotype with many counts. This chain links TRBV6-5 with TRBJ2-7, with a weak D call TRBD1 (6 bases). The V gene's germline CDR1 is MNHEY and CDR2 SVGAGI. The CDR3 has 15 residues. V was cut by 0 bases and J by 6 bases, with 15 bases left in between. The CDR3 coding sequence is TGTGCCAGCAGTTACTCGATAACAGGGAGTCGCGAGCAGTACTTC. Its protein is CASSYSITGSREQYF.

This clonotype occurred many times. The chain combines TRBV30 with TRBJ1-2; 7 nucleotides line up with TRBD1. Germline loops: CDR1 GTSNPN, CDR2 SVGIG (reference sequence). CDR3 length: 13 residues. V was clipped by 3 bases and J by 4 bases; unmatched bases: 5. CDR3 coding DNA: TGTGCCTGGAGGAAGACAGGGAGCTATGGCTACACCTTC. It translates to CAWRKTGSYGYTF. Variable domain in full (rest from reference TRBV30 and TRBJ1-2): SQTIHQWPATLVQPVGSPLSLECTVEGTSNPNLYWYRQAAGRGLQLLFYSVGIGQISSEVPQNLSASRPQDRQFILSSKKLLLSDSGFYLCAWRKTGSYGYTFGSGTRLTVV.

In this sample, this clonotype turned up many times. The chain is built from TRBV12-3 or TRBV12-4 and TRBJ2-1, with 13 bases lining up with TRBD2. J lost 7 bases, V lost 6 bases, and 9 bases had no gene match. The CDR3 runs 16 residues. The CDR3 is CASSRTSGSSLNEQFF. As DNA, the CDR3 is TGTGCCAGCAGCAGGACTAGCGGGAGCAGCCTAAATGAGCAGTTCTTC.